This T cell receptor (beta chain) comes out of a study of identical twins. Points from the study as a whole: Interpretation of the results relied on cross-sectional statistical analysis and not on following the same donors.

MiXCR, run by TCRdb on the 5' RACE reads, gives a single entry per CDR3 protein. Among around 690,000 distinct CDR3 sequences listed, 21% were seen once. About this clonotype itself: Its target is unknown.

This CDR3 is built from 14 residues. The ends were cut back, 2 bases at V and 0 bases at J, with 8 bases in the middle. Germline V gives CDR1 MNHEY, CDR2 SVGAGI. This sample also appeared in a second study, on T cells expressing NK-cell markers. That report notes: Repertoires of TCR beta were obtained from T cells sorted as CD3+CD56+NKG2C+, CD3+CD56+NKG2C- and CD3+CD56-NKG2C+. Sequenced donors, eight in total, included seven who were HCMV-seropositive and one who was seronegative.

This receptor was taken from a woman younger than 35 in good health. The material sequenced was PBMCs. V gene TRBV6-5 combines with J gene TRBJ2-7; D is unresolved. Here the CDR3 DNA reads TGTGCCAGCAGTTACGCGACGGTCTCCTACGAGCAGTACTTC. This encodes CASSYATVSYEQYF.